This T cell receptor (beta chain) was profiled in a study of blood T cells in healthy people across ages. Study-wide results and limits: Both higher diversity and more naive CD4+ cells marked long-lived donors when set against aged donors. When one million T cells were used, diversity estimates were thought to be underestimates.

This clonotype occurred a few times. Its antigen is as yet unknown. Isolated PBMCs totaled at least 7 million in each sample. Primers used in a second PCR of roughly 6 to 12 cycles were a sample-barcoded 5' primer and a J-beta primer mix. MiXCR was run by TCRdb on the 5' RACE reads, yielding one entry per CDR3 protein. The sample has around 1,900,000 distinct CDR3 sequences, 39% seen once. The CDR3 has 15 residues. V shed 0 bases, J shed 9 bases, and the junction held 7 bases outside the gene matches. Germline V lookup: CDR1 SGDLS, CDR2 YYNGEE. The source material was blood. The genes are TRBV9 and TRBJ2-1; 9 nucleotides align to TRBD2. The receptor was derived from a human donor in good health. In DNA, the CDR3 is TGTGCCAGCAGCGTAGGGATAGCGGGGGAGGGTGAGCAGTTCTTC. Translated, it gives CASSVGIAGEGEQFF.